This TCR beta chain is drawn from a study of T cells in Graves' hyperthyroidism and ophthalmopathy. CDR1 and CDR2 from the germline V gene are SGHTA and FQGNSA. The CDR3 extends over 17 amino acids. Between the trimmed V and J ends, which lost 1 base and 3 bases, there was a span of 13 bases. Amplification of TCR beta CDR3 regions used RNA as the template. A set of HTBI primers served as the primers for a first-round RT-PCR of the TCR CDR3. TCRdb independently ran MiXCR on the multiplex PCR reads; one entry per CDR3 protein. Among hundreds of thousands of distinct CDR3 sequences listed, more than 30% were seen once. This clonotype was seen a handful of times. Newly diagnosed patients aged 18 to 65 had hyperthyroidism of under 2 months' duration.

The rearrangement uses TRBV7-2 and TRBJ1-6; D is unclear. Material: blood. This clonotype originated in a man aged 18 to 35 with Graves' hyperthyroidism. The CDR3 region is CASSLVSETDYNSPLHF. CDR3 DNA: TGTGCCAGCAGCTTAGTGTCGGAGACCGACTATAATTCACCCCTCCACTTT.